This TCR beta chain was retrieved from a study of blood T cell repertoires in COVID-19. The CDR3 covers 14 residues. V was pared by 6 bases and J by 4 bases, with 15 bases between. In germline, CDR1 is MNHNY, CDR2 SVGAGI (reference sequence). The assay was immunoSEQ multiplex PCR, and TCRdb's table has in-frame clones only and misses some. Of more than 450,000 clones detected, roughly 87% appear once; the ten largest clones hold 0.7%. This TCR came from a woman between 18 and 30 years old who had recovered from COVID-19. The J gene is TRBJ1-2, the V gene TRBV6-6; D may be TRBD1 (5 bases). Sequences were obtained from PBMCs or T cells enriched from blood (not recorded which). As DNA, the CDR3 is TGTGCCAGCAGCTGGGGGGACGGAGTCTATGGCTACACCTTC. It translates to CASSWGDGVYGYTF.